These T cell receptor beta chains were read from a single sample in a study of T cell clones after liver transplantation. Clones were sequenced by immunoSEQ multiplex PCR, and TCRdb holds only the in-frame ones, with some missing. The repertoire has fewer than 65,000 clones, 70% to 75% of them found once; the top ten carry 7.5% to 10%. The source material was CD4+ T cells from blood, sampled at the 22-month timepoint. All receptors come from a human patient who received a liver transplant. Some T cells here may be from the graft donor. The CDR3 runs from the conserved cysteine through the conserved F or W. A D gene is named only where the DNA matches it firmly. Some rows mark clone size as missing; the rest say once, few, many or name a class of expanded clone.

size	D	J	V	DNA	CDR3
.	.	TRBJ1-1	TRBV10-1	TGCGCCAGCAGTGAGTATCGAGGTACTGAAGCTTTCTTT	CASSEYRGTEAFF
.	TRBD2	TRBJ2-3	TRBV19	TGTGCCAGTAGTTTAACTAGCGGCACAGATACGCGGTATTTT	CASSLTSGTDTRYF
.	.	TRBJ2-7	TRBV13	TGTGCCAGCAGCCGGAGGGGAGGGGGCGGCTACGAGCAGTACTTC	CASSRRGGGGYEQYF
many	.	TRBJ1-4	TRBV29-1	TGCAGCATTTACTGGGATGAAAAACTGTTTTTT	CSIYWDEKLFF
.	TRBD1	TRBJ1-2	TRBV19	TGTGCCAGTCGAGACAGGGCCTTCCGCTACACCTTC	CASRDRAFRYTF
once	TRBD1	TRBJ1-2	TRBV19	TGTGCCAGTAGTCCCTCGACAGGGATTCAGGGAAGAAACACCTTC	CASSPSTGIQGRNTF
.	.	TRBJ2-6	TRBV2	TGTGCCAGCACCGACGGAATCTCTGGGGCCAACGTCCTGACTTTC	CASTDGISGANVLTF
.	TRBD1	TRBJ2-2	TRBV13	TGTGCCAGCAGCCCTAGACAGGGGTACACCGGGGAGCTGTTTTTT	CASSPRQGYTGELFF
few	.	TRBJ2-5	TRBV5-4	TGTGCCAGCAGCTCCCCCGCCCAAGAGACCCAGTACTTC	CASSSPAQETQYF
.	.	TRBJ2-3	TRBV7-6	TGTGCCAGCAGCGAGGACAGACCTAGCACAGATACGCAGTATTTT	CASSEDRPSTDTQYF
.	TRBD1	TRBJ1-1	TRBV28	TGTGCCAGCAGCCCCACAGGGGGCGCGGGGCGTAGGACTGAAGCTTTCTTT	CASSPTGGAGRRTEAFF
few	.	TRBJ1-2	TRBV30	TGTGCGTGGACGGGGTCAAGGGGCTACACCTTC	CAWTGSRGYTF
.	TRBD1	TRBJ1-4	TRBV7-6	TGTGCCAGCGGCCCGACAGGGTTGGGTGAAAAACTGTTTTTT	CASGPTGLGEKLFF
.	.	TRBJ1-1	TRBV21-1	TGTGCCAGCAGCAACGTGGGGGTGAACACTGAAGCTTTCTTT	CASSNVGVNTEAFF
.	.	TRBJ1-1	TRBV28	TGTGCCAGCAGTTTAAACGGAGGGATGAACACTGAAGCTTTCTTT	CASSLNGGMNTEAFF
.	.	TRBJ1-5	TRBV7-9	TGTGCCAGCAGCCCCGACGGGAATCAGCCCCAGCATTTT	CASSPDGNQPQHF
.	TRBD2	TRBJ2-1	TRBV27	TGTGCCAGCAGTTTTGGGGAGGGCTCCTACAATGAGCAGTTCTTC	CASSFGEGSYNEQFF
once	.	TRBJ2-7	TRBV29-1	TGCAGCGTTGGGCCGAGTCATTACCACGAGCAGTACTTC	CSVGPSHYHEQYF
.	.	TRBJ1-1	TRBV19	TGTGCCAGTAGTATGGGGGGAGGGAACACTGAAGCTTTCTTT	CASSMGGGNTEAFF
.	.	TRBJ2-3	TRBV18	TGTGCCAGCTCACCACCGATCAGGGAGCCAGATACGCAGTATTTT	CASSPPIREPDTQYF
.	.	TRBJ1-5	TRBV21-1	TGTGCCAAGAATCAGCCCCAGCATTTT	CAKNQPQHF
.	TRBD1	TRBJ2-7	TRBV7-9	TGTGCCAGCAGCAGGCTGGGGGACAGGAGCTACGAGCAGTACTTC	CASSRLGDRSYEQYF
.	.	TRBJ1-1	TRBV11-1	TGTGCCAGCAGCTTAAGCCTGATGAACACTGAAGCTTTCTTT	CASSLSLMNTEAFF
.	TRBD1	TRBJ1-3	TRBV23-1	TGCGCCAGCAGTCCAAGGGGGCAAGGGATCTCTGGAAACACCATATATTTT	CASSPRGQGISGNTIYF
.	.	TRBJ1-5	TRBV2	TGTGCCAGCAGTGCGGAGGGGTTCAATCAGCCCCAGCATTTT	CASSAEGFNQPQHF
.	.	TRBJ2-3	TRBV19	TGTGCCAGTAGTATGGGCGGGCCTAGCACAGATACGCAGTATTTT	CASSMGGPSTDTQYF
.	TRBD2	TRBJ2-3	TRBV10-3	TGTGCCACGGCGGGGGAAGGGACAGATACGCAGTATTTT	CATAGEGTDTQYF
.	TRBD1	TRBJ2-7	TRBV19	TGTGCCAGTAGGTCTGAAGGGACAGGGCACTACGAGCAGTACTTC	CASRSEGTGHYEQYF
.	.	TRBJ2-2	TRBV14	TGTGCCAGCAGCCCTAAAGAGGTCGGGGAGCTGTTTTTT	CASSPKEVGELFF
.	.	TRBJ1-1	TRBV5-1	TGCGCCAGCAGCTGGGGGGGCACCGTTAACTTGAACACTGAAGCTTTCTTT	CASSWGGTVNLNTEAFF
.	TRBD2	TRBJ2-2	TRBV7-3	TGTGCCAGCAGCTTTCGTCTAGCGGGGACCGGGGAGCTGTTTTTT	CASSFRLAGTGELFF
.	TRBD2	TRBJ2-7	TRBV6-5	TGTGCCAGCATCGGGACTAGCGGGGGGAGGGGCGAGCAGTACTTC	CASIGTSGGRGEQYF
.	TRBD2	TRBJ2-7	TRBV18	TGTGCCAGCTCACCACCGGGGGGGATCTCCTACGAGCAGTACTTC	CASSPPGGISYEQYF
.	.	TRBJ2-2	TRBV10-1	TGCGCCAGCATCCTCGACACTCCGAACACCGGGGAGCTGTTTTTT	CASILDTPNTGELFF
.	TRBD2	TRBJ2-1	TRBV7-8	TGTGCCAGCAGCCCCCAGCGGGGGGGATACAATGAGCAGTTCTTC	CASSPQRGGYNEQFF
.	TRBD1	TRBJ2-2	TRBV7-7	TGTGCCAGCGGCAGGGGGCGGAGCGGGGAGCTGTTTTTT	CASGRGRSGELFF
.	TRBD1	TRBJ1-4	TRBV11-1	TGTGCCAGCAGCCGGGACAGTTTAAATGAAAAACTGTTTTTT	CASSRDSLNEKLFF
.	TRBD2	TRBJ2-5	TRBV19	TGTGCCAGTAGTATATCCCCGGGAGGGAGGGAGACCCAGTACTTC	CASSISPGGRETQYF
once	.	TRBJ2-3	TRBV6-1	TGTGCCAGCAGTGAAACCCACGGAACAGATACGCAGTATTTT	CASSETHGTDTQYF
.	.	TRBJ2-3	TRBV18	TGTGCCAGCTCCCCTACAGGGAATATTGCAGATACGCAGTATTTT	CASSPTGNIADTQYF
.	.	TRBJ2-3	TRBV6-6	TGTGCCAGCAGTCAACAGGGAGATACGCAGTATTTT	CASSQQGDTQYF
.	.	TRBJ1-3	TRBV5-4	TGTGCCAGCAGCGCCCAGGGCTCTGGAAACACCATATATTTT	CASSAQGSGNTIYF
.	.	TRBJ2-7	TRBV28	TGTGCCAGCAGTTCAGGGCAGGGGATAGGGCAGTACTTC	CASSSGQGIGQYF
.	.	TRBJ1-1	TRBV6-1	TGTGCCAGCAGTGAAACAGGGTCCAACACTGAAGCTTTCTTT	CASSETGSNTEAFF
.	TRBD1	TRBJ2-7	TRBV6-5	TGTGCCAGCAGTTACCTCGGGACAGGGGGGAACGAGCAGTACTTC	CASSYLGTGGNEQYF
.	.	TRBJ1-5	TRBV19	TGTGCCAGTAGTATGTATGGGGGGACAAGCAATCAGCCCCAGCATTTT	CASSMYGGTSNQPQHF
.	TRBD1	TRBJ2-7	TRBV6-1	TGTGCCAGCAGTGAACTCGGGACAGGACCCTACGAGCAGTACTTC	CASSELGTGPYEQYF
.	.	TRBJ2-3	TRBV2	TGTGCCAGCAGTTTAGGGAGATTAACCACAGATACGCAGTATTTT	CASSLGRLTTDTQYF
few	.	TRBJ2-2	TRBV11-3	TGTGCCAGCAGTCGCCGGAGCACCGGGGAGCTGTTTTTT	CASSRRSTGELFF
.	TRBD1	TRBJ1-2	TRBV5-1	TGCGCCAGCAGCTTGGTATCAGGGGGCGCCTATGGCTACACCTTC	CASSLVSGGAYGYTF
.	TRBD2	TRBJ2-4	TRBV19	TGTGCCAGTCAGCGTAGTAGCGGGGGTCTAGCCAAAAACATTCAGTACTTC	CASQRSSGGLAKNIQYF
.	.	TRBJ1-1	TRBV28	TGTGCCAGCAGCACGGGCAGGTACACTGAAGCTTTCTTT	CASSTGRYTEAFF
.	.	TRBJ2-1	TRBV5-1	TGCGCCAGCAGCTTGGTCTCGGGTTCCAATGAGCAGTTCTTC	CASSLVSGSNEQFF
few	.	TRBJ1-2	TRBV7-9	TGTGCCAGCAGCAATCGAGAGGGCTACACCTTC	CASSNREGYTF